Below, 3 T cell receptor beta chains from the same sample are listed, as sequenced in a study of blood T cell repertoires in COVID-19. Produced via immunoSEQ multiplex PCR; TCRdb's table is partial and in-frame only. This sample has 90,000 to 100,000 clones; 89% occur once, and the top ten carry roughly 2.5%. Sequencing was performed on peripheral blood. The receptor source for this set is a man aged 45-65 years with COVID-19, enrolled during active disease.

Judged by abundance, this clone is large (0.1 to 1%). The chain uses TRBV19 and TRBJ2-7; weak D call: TRBD2 (5 bases). The CDR3 sequence is 13 residues long. Germline V gene sequence: CDR1 LNHDA, CDR2 SQIVND (reference sequence). Trimming removed 3 bases from V and 7 bases from J, with 13 bases in between. The CDR3 loop is CASSIARGREQYF. DNA for the CDR3: TGTGCCAGTAGTATCGCTCGGGGTAGGGAGCAGTACTTC.

The gene calls are TRBV10-3 and TRBJ2-6; tentatively, D is TRBD1 (6 bases). Trimming removed 4 bases from V and 2 bases from J, with 21 bases in between. The CDR3 covers 19 residues. Germline assignment: CDR1 ENHRY and CDR2 SYGVKD. The CDR3 loop reads CAISGGPDRVETGANVLTF. The CDR3 coding sequence is TGTGCCATCAGTGGGGGGCCGGACCGGGTCGAGACTGGGGCCAACGTCCTGACTTTC.

The chain joins TRBV5-4 to TRBJ1-4; D not resolved. The germline V and J ends were trimmed by 0 bases and 0 bases, with 6 bases remaining between them. Looked up from germline, CDR1 is SGHNT and CDR2 is YYREEE (reference sequence). This CDR3 has 15 residues. The CDR3 coding sequence is TGTGCCAGCAGCTTGGGTTCAACAACTAATGAAAAACTGTTTTTT. Translation: CASSLGSTTNEKLFF.